This T cell receptor beta chain was recovered during a study of cytomegalovirus exposure and HLA in healthy donors (dated by TCRdb to the late 2010s). For the study in its entirety: An earlier analysis of several hundred of the donors reported about 290 Gb of sequence data and more than 90 million unique TCR beta sequences from some 180 million T cells. An early release covering more than 500 HLA-typed donors comprised about 290 gigabases of sequencing data and 85 million or so unique TCR sequences. The genetic ancestry cluster associated with self-reported Caucasian donors included 81% of the roughly 360 genotyped donors. The study was designed to test whether signatures of past pathogen exposure could be identified by cataloging public T cell receptors. The T cell repertoires of 666 subjects were profiled by immunosequencing and related to cytomegalovirus serostatus. In addition to the first cohort of around 670 subjects, a separate validation cohort of 100 to 150 different subjects was used. The study combined high-throughput TCR immunosequencing, statistical association of individual TCRs with disease status, and machine learning to predict cytomegalovirus infection status. A later analysis re-analyzed previously published TCR beta repertoires from 666 donors and added high-resolution HLA genotyping to study TCR occurrence patterns. The later analysis used no new phenotypic data to find candidate immune exposures, relying instead on TCR beta sequences and their occurrence across donors. To decide whether each TCR beta V gene segment behaved as functional or pseudogenic, an earlier analysis of some 540 of the donors relied on high-throughput TCR beta sequencing. Donor age, sex, ethnicity and CMV serostatus were compiled together with the repertoire data. A later genetic analysis took genome-wide SNP genotypes for about three fifths of the roughly 670 donors and used that subset as a discovery cohort. All discovery cohort repertoires had been generated using a single sequencing platform. HLA typing included class I and class II loci at four-digit resolution. Typing coverage varied by locus: roughly 629-630 donors for A, B, C, DRB1 and DQB1; about 520 for DQA1; more than 600 for DPA1; approximately 470 for DPB1. Because of strong linkage in the cohort, 4 to 6 DR-DQ haplotypes were treated as single units for association and clustering. On average, roughly 240,000 unique TCR beta nucleotide sequences were sequenced per donor among 398 genotyped donors of the cohort, with 15% to 20% of those sequences being non-productive.

The cohort consisted of hundreds of healthy bone marrow donors. At the time of sampling, every cohort member was nominally healthy, though immune exposures that went unrecorded were likely present. The donor was CMV seropositive and was included in the group of 250 to 350 seropositive cohort members. Every donor gave a peripheral blood sample, and the peripheral blood mononuclear cells from that sample were used for TCR beta sequencing. Genomic DNA extraction from the blood cell samples was performed with the Qiagen DNeasy Blood Extraction Kit. Results and caveats for the whole study, not just this receptor: The sequencing pipeline was judged likely to have produced a cluster of highly shared sequence variants as a technical artifact. In a later genetic analysis, a missense DCLRE1C variant was associated with V-gene and J-gene trimming of TCR beta chains, and the association was replicated in an independent cohort. In a later genetic analysis, fewer N-insertions in productive TCRs were reported among donors in an Asian-associated ancestry cluster than the roughly 710-donor mean. The only immune exposure information available for the cohort was CMV serostatus. Presence/absence analyses assumed roughly uniform sequencing depth across donors, an assumption that may not hold. In a later analysis, HLA-associated TCR beta chains showed more clonal expansion and lower generation probabilities than non-associated chains that were equally common. This cohort had only TCR beta chains sequenced, and the lack of alpha or paired-chain data limited which features could be detected. Some 16 rarely observed V segments, including chromosome 9 orphons, were excluded from the earlier analysis of a few hundred of the donors because counts were too low. According to the authors, the approach could potentially be generalized to other disease states and immunological phenotypes. According to a later analysis, parvovirus B19, influenza, CMV and Epstein-Barr virus appeared linked to several top co-occurrence clusters. At a false discovery rate of 0.05, a later analysis linked fewer than 20,000 TCR beta sequences to specific HLA alleles. Three of the identified cytomegalovirus-associated TCR beta chains were confirmed in vitro to be specific for cytomegalovirus antigens. HLA typing was unavailable for some donors at each locus, so association tests used only the typed subset. Broadly in line with IMGT annotations, most TCR beta V segments showed up in productive rearrangements about 90% or about 30% of the time in an earlier analysis of some 590 of the donors. The classifier was reported to diagnose cytomegalovirus status with high specificity and sensitivity in both the original and validation cohorts. In the study, about 150 TCR beta chains were listed as associated with cytomegalovirus. According to a later analysis, most CMV-associated TCR beta chains appeared to be HLA-restricted, and the HLA associations seemed to be driven largely by CMV exposure. Correlated functional status among segregating V segments might reflect linkage disequilibrium, but an unknown experimental factor could not be ruled out. Most TCR sequences were seen in very few donors, while some public TCRs were found in many individuals. Strong co-occurrence of HLA alleles, especially DR and DQ, made assigning TCR associations to individual alleles difficult. According to a later analysis, TCR association rates differed among HLA loci, with DRB1 alleles showing the most associated TCRs and HLA-C alleles showing the fewest. A further reported finding was that TCR beta sequences accurately predicted the HLA-A and HLA-B alleles for most subjects in the first cohort.

Details on this clone: Its antigen remains undetermined. Base-call qualities are not available, and no considerably larger clone is one nucleotide away.

Library preparation employed the immunoSEQ multiplex PCR assay. For the multiplex PCR, a mixture combining 60 forward primers for TCR Vbeta segments and 13 reverse primers for TCR Jbeta segments was used. The CDR3 region of rearranged TCR beta genes was amplified from genomic DNA by a multiplex PCR assay. Amplified TCR beta libraries were sequenced as 87-base-pair reads on the Illumina HiSeq System. For the original study's pipeline: A later analysis counted about 80 million unique TCR beta chains across the roughly 700 repertoires, and 9.5 million to 11 million of these chains were shared by at least two donors. A nearest-neighbor algorithm error-corrected the raw reads and collapsed the reads into unique sequences, merging closely related sequences to remove PCR and sequencing errors. Alignment of CDR3 sequences to IMGT reference sequences was used to assign V, D and J gene segments. Each retained sequence needed at least a six-nucleotide match to both a V gene segment and a J gene segment. Rearrangements were classified as productive when the CDR3 lacked stop codons and remained in frame with V and J, and all other rearrangements were classified as non-productive. CDR3 was defined by IMGT convention, running from the second conserved V-encoded cysteine to the conserved J-encoded phenylalanine. The earlier analysis of more than 450 of the donors excluded sequences that lacked an unambiguous match to a single V gene segment. In an earlier analysis of 587 of the donors, a V segment was called functional when productive rearrangements were above 56.7%, and segregating when the standard deviation between donors exceeded 5%. A statistical classification framework was built to diagnose cytomegalovirus status from the catalog of TCR beta chain sequences. In a later analysis, V and J genes were assigned by comparing TCR nucleotide sequences against IMGT/GENE-DB human TR gene sequences. Using the TCRdist pipeline, a later analysis assigned CDR3 sequences along with most-parsimonious VDJ recombination scenarios. In a later analysis, each TCR beta chain was defined by its CDR3 amino acid sequence together with its V-gene family, and reads without a unique V-gene family were excluded. To address suspected cross-contamination and a sequencing artifact, a later analysis removed over 500 highly shared, low-generation-probability nucleotide sequences. For each public chain, a later analysis derived a clonal expansion index from normalized ranks of inferred template counts within each repertoire. In a later analysis, generation probabilities were computed with a VDJ recombination model fitted to out-of-frame rearrangements, and the resulting probabilities were checked against IGoR. In a later analysis, TCR-TCR, TCR-HLA and TCR-CMV co-occurrence was scored with hypergeometric tests, and a repertoire-size bias correction was applied to TCR pairs. A later analysis estimated false discovery rates by permuting HLA or CMV assignments 20 times. A later analysis grouped co-occurring TCRs with DBSCAN, adding TCRdist sequence similarity when clustering within HLA-allele-positive subsets. For co-occurrence clustering, repertoires with fewer than 30,000 or more than 120,000 public chains were excluded, along with a handful of repertoires with anomalous nucleotide sharing. TCRdb provides this immuneACCESS table in a form limited to in-frame rearrangements. Some clones are lacking; in checked studies, under half of them reflect an unresolved V gene, and why the rest are absent is not known. The V and J calls and clone size were taken over from that table, and D and trimming were inferred from the DNA. The sample includes over 150,000 clones, with about 70% observed a single time. Approximately 4.5% of the sample is held by the ten biggest clonotypes.

The clonotype comes from a woman under 30 in good health and CMV-seropositive. Sequencing was performed on PBMCs.

The nucleotide sequence is given as TGTGCCAGTAGTAAGGGACACAGTGGAAACACCATATATTTT. This sequence encodes CASSKGHSGNTIYF. Recombination connected TRBV19 to TRBJ1-3; TRBD1 might be the D gene, on 6 matching bases. Taken from cysteine to phenylalanine, the CDR3 has 14 residues. Kept here is only the CDR3 DNA, which spans 42 bases and is read in frame from base 1. Trimming at the junction amounts to 4 bases on V and 3 bases on J, and the germline ends lie 10 bases apart. CDR1 and CDR2 (LNHDA, SQIVND) derive from the germline V gene (reference sequence).